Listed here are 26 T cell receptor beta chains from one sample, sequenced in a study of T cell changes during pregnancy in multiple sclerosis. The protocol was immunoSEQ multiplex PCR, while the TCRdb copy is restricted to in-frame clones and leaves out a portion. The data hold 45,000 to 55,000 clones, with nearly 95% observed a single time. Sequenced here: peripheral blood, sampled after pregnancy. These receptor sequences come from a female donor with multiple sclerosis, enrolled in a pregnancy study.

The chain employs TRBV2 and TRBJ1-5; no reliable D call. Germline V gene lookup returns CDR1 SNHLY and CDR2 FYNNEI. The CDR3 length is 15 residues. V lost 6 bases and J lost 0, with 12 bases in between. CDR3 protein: CASRAGDNSNQPQHF. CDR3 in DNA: TGTGCCAGCAGGGCGGGCGATAATAGCAATCAGCCCCAGCATTTT.

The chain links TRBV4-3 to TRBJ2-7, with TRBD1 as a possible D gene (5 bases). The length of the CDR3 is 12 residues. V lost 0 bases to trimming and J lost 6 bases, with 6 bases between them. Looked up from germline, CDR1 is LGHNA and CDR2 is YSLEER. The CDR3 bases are TGCGCCAGCAGCCAAGACCAGGGCGAGCAGTACTTC. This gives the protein CASSQDQGEQYF.

This chain's CDR3 is CASSGWDGGGTDTQYF. The CDR3 DNA reads as TGTGCCAGCAGCGGGTGGGACGGGGGGGGCACAGATACGCAGTATTTT. The chain carries TRBV5-4 and TRBJ2-3, with TRBD2 matching 8 bases. There are 16 residues in the CDR3. Per the germline V gene, CDR1 is SGHNT and CDR2 is YYREEE (reference sequence). J gave up 1 base and V 4 bases, and 8 bases lay outside the gene matches.

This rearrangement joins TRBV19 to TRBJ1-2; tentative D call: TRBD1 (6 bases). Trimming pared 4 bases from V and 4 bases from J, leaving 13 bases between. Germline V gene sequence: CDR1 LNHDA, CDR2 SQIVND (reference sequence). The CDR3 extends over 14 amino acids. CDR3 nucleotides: TGTGCCAGTAGTAACAGGGTGGTTGGCTATGGCTACACCTTC. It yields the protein CASSNRVVGYGYTF.

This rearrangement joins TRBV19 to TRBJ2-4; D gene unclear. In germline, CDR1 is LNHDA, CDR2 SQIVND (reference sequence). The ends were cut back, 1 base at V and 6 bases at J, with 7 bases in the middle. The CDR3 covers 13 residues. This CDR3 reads CASSIGVVNIQYF. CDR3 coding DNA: TGTGCCAGTAGTATAGGAGTAGTAAACATTCAGTACTTC.

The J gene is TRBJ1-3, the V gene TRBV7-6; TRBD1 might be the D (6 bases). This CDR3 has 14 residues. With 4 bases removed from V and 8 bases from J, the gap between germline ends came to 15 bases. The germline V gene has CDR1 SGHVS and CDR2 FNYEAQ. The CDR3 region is CASSWGGGPDTIYF. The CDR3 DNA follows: TGTGCCAGCAGCTGGGGAGGGGGGCCCGACACCATATATTTT.

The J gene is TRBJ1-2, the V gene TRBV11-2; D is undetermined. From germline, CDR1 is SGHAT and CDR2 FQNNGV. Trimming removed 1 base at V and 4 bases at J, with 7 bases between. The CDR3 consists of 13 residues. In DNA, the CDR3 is TGTGCCAGCAGCTTAGGAACCGGCTATGGCTACACCTTC. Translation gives CASSLGTGYGYTF.

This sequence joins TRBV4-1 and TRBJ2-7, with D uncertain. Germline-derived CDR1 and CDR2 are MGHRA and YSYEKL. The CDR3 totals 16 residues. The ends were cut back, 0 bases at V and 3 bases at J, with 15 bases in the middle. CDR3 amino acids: CASSQERSDPNYEQYF. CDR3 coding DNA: TGCGCCAGCAGCCAAGAAAGAAGCGACCCAAACTACGAGCAGTACTTC.

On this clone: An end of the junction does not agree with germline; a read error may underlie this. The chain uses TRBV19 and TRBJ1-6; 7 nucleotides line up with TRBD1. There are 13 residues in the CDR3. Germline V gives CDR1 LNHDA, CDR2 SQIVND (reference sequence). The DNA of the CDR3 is TGTGCCAGTAGTCTAGACAGGGATTCACCCCTCCACTTT. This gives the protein CASSLDRDSPLHF.

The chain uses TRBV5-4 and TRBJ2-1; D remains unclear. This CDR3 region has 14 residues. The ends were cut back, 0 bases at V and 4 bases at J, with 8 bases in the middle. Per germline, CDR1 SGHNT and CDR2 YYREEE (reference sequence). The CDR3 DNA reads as TGTGCCAGCAGCTTGGATCCTCTATACAATGAGCAGTTCTTC. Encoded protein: CASSLDPLYNEQFF.

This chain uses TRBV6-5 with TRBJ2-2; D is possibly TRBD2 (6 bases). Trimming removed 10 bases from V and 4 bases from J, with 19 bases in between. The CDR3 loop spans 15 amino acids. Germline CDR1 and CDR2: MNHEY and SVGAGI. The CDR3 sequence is CAIKRGGVVTGELFF. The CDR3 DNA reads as TGTGCCATCAAAAGGGGCGGGGTTGTCACCGGGGAGCTGTTTTTT.

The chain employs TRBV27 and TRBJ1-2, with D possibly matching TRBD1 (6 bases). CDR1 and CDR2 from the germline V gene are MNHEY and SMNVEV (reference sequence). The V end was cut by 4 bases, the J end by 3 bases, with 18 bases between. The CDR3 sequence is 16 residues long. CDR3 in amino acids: CASSSSGTWSHYGYTF. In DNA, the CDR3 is TGTGCCAGCAGTTCATCCGGGACATGGTCCCACTATGGCTACACCTTC.

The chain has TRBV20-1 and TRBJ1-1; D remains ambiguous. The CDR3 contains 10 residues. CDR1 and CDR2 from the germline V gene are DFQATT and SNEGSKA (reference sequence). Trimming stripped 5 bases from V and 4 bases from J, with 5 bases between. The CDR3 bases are TGCAGTGCTCCTTCCACTGAAGCTTTCTTT. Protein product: CSAPSTEAFF.

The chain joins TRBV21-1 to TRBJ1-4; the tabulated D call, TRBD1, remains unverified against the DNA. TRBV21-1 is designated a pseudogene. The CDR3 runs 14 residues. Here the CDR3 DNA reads TGTGCCAGCACCGGAGGACAGGGCTACGAAAAACTGTTTTTT. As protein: CASTGGQGYEKLFF.

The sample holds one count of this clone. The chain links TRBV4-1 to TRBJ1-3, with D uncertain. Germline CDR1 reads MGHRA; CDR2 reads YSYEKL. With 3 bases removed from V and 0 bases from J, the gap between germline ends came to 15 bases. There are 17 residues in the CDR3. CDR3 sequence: CASSHPPDGSSGNTIYF. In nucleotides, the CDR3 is TGCGCCAGCAGCCATCCCCCGGACGGGAGCTCTGGAAACACCATATATTTT.

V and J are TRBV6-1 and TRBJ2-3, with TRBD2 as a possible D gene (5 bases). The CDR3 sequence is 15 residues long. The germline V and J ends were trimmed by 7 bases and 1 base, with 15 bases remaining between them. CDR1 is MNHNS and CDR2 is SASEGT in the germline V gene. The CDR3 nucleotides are TGTGCCAGCATTACCCCCGGGGAGCGCACAGATACGCAGTATTTT. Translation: CASITPGERTDTQYF.

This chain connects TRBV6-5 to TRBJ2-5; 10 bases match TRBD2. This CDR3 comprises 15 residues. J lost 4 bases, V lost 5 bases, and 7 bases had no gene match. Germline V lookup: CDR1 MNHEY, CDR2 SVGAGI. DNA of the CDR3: TGTGCCAGCAGTCCAGCGGGGGGGGTGTCAGAGACCCAGTACTTC. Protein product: CASSPAGGVSETQYF.

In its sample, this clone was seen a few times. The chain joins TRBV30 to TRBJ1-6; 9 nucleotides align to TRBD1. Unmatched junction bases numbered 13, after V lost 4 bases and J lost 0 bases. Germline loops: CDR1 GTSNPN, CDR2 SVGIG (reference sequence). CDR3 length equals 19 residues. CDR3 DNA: TGTGCCTGGATCGGGACAGGGATGAGTGTTGGCTCCTATAATTCACCCCTCCACTTT. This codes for CAWIGTGMSVGSYNSPLHF.

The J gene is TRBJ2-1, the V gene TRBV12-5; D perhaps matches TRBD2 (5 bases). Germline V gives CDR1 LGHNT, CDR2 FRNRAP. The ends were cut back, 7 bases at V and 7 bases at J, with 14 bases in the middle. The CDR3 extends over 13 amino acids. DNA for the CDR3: TGTGCTAGTGTCCCCCCGGGCGGGAATGAGCAGTTCTTC. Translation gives CASVPPGGNEQFF.

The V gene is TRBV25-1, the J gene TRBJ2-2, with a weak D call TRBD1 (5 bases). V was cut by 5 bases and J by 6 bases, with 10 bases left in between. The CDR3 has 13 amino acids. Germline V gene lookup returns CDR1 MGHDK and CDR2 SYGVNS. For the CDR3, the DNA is TGTGCCAGCAGTTGGTCAGGGTCCGGGGAGCTGTTTTTT. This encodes CASSWSGSGELFF.

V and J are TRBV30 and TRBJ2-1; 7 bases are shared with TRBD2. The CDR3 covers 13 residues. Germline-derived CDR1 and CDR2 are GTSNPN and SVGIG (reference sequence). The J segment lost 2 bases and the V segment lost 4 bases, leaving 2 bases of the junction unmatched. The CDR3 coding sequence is TGTGCCTGGAAAGCGGGGCCCTACAATGAGCAGTTCTTC. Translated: CAWKAGPYNEQFF. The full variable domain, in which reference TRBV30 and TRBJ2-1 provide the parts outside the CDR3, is SQTIHQWPATLVQPVGSPLSLECTVEGTSNPNLYWYRQAAGRGLQLLFYSVGIGQISSEVPQNLSASRPQDRQFILSSKKLLLSDSGFYLCAWKAGPYNEQFFGPGTRLTVL.

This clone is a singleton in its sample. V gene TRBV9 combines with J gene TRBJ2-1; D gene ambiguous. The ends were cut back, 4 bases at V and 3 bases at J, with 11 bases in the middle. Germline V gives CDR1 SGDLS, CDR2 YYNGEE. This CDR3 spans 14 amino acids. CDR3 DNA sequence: TGTGCCAGCAGCCCTCAAATTAGCTACAATGAGCAGTTCTTC. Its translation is CASSPQISYNEQFF.

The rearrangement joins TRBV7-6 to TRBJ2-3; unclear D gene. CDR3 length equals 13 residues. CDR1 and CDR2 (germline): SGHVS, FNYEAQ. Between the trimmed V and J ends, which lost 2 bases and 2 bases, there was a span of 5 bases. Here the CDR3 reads CASSLSHTDTQYF. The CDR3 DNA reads TGTGCCAGCAGCTTAAGCCACACAGATACGCAGTATTTT.

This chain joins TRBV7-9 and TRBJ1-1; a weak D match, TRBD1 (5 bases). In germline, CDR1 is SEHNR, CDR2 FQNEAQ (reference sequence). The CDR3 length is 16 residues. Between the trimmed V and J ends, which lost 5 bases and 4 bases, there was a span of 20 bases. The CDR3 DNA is TGTGCCAGCAGCCCCGACATTCAGGGAAGCTCCACTGAAGCTTTCTTT. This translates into CASSPDIQGSSTEAFF. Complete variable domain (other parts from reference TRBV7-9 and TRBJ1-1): DTGVSQNPRHKITKRGQNVTFRCDPISEHNRLYWYRQTLGQGPEFLTYFQNEAQLEKSRLLSDRFSAERPKGSFSTLEIQRTEQGDSAMYLCASSPDIQGSSTEAFFGQGTRLTVV.

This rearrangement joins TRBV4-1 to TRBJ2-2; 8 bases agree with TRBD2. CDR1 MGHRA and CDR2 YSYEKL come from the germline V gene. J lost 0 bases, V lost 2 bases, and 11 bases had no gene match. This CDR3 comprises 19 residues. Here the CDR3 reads CASSQTPLADHANTGELFF. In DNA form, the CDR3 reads TGCGCCAGCAGCCAAACCCCACTAGCGGACCACGCGAACACCGGGGAGCTGTTTTTT.

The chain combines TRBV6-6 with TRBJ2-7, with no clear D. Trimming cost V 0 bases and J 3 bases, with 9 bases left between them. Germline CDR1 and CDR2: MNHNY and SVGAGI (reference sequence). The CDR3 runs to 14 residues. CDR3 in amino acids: CASSYSGQVYEQYF. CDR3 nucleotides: TGTGCCAGCAGTTACTCGGGTCAGGTCTACGAGCAGTACTTC.